Given below is one TCR beta chain in context. CDR1 is PRHDT, CDR2 FYEKMQ, per germline (reference sequence). The CDR3 totals 15 residues. V shed 1 base and J 5 bases; nucleotides not matched to a gene: 2. Sequencing used immunoSEQ multiplex PCR; TCRdb keeps in-frame clones, though not all of them. The sample carries some 79,000 clones, 75% to 95% recorded once. This entry is derived from a study of technical replicates of blood from a few donors. The sample taken for sequencing was T cells isolated from PBMCs. The chain has TRBV13 and TRBJ2-2; TRBD1 agrees at 9 bases. The TCR originated in a human donor in good health. Some clones in this sample may be carry-over from other donors' samples. CDR3 sequence (DNA): TGTGCCAGCAGCTTAGTCGGGACAGGGACCGGGGAGCTGTTTTTT. Translated, it gives CASSLVGTGTGELFF.